This entry lists 32 T cell receptor beta chains sequenced from one sample in a study of beta chain features in type 1 diabetes. What was sequenced were expressed TCRB transcripts, since all of the isolated RNA had been reverse transcribed. Profiled with immunoSEQ multiplex PCR; TCRdb holds only in-frame clones, not every one. The sample shows around 120,000 clones, 17% of them seen only once. Study-wide findings and caveats: All four CD4+ subsets of Type 1 diabetes patients contained TCRB CDR3s that were moderately but significantly shorter.

Their antigens remain unidentified. The sample taken for sequencing was central memory CD4+ T cells from blood. The receptors were sampled from a man in his late teens or twenties with type 1 diabetes.

This clone was counted only a few times. The chain joins TRBV4-3 to TRBJ2-2; D is undetermined. CDR3 length equals 12 residues. In germline, CDR1 is LGHNA, CDR2 YSLEER. The V and J ends lost 1 base and 6 bases respectively, with 3 bases between them. Here the CDR3 DNA reads TGCGCCAGCAGCCAAGGTTCCGGGGAGCTGTTTTTT. It specifies CASSQGSGELFF.

This clone appeared a few times. This chain links TRBV30 with TRBJ1-2; D call uncertain. Germline values: CDR1 GTSNPN, CDR2 SVGIG (reference sequence). V was pared by 0 bases and J by 6 bases, with 14 bases between. This CDR3 comprises 14 residues. Written as DNA, the CDR3 is TGTGCCTGGAGTGTAGCCCGACTAGAGGATGGCTACACCTTC. This translates into CAWSVARLEDGYTF.

This clone was counted between two and nine times. DNA of the CDR3: TGTGCCAGCAGCCTCCAGACAGGGGACGGCGGGGCTTTCTTT. Translated, it gives CASSLQTGDGGAFF. V and J are TRBV7-9 and TRBJ1-1; 8 bases line up with TRBD1. Trimming took 5 bases from V and 11 from J; bases not matched to a gene: 13. CDR3 size: 14 residues. CDR1 is SEHNR, CDR2 FQNEAQ, per germline (reference sequence).

This clone has more than one count but fewer than ten. The chain is built from TRBV7-2 and TRBJ2-3; D is perhaps TRBD2 (5 bases). This CDR3 is built from 16 residues. Per germline, CDR1 SGHTA and CDR2 FQGNSA. V was cut by 5 bases and J by 1 base, with 16 bases left in between. The DNA of the CDR3 is TGTGCCAGCAGCCCGGGGTCGAACCGGGGCACAGATACGCAGTATTTT. It is translated as CASSPGSNRGTDTQYF.

Here the CDR3 reads CASSVGVGSGYNEQFF. The CDR3, as DNA: TGTGCCAGCAGCGTAGGAGTGGGCTCAGGGTACAATGAGCAGTTCTTC. V is TRBV9 and J is TRBJ2-1; D possibly corresponds to TRBD1 (5 bases). Trimming cost V 0 bases and J 4 bases, with 14 bases left between them. Germline V lookup: CDR1 SGDLS, CDR2 YYNGEE. The CDR3 has 16 residues.

The chain links TRBV7-2 to TRBJ1-2, with 12 bases lining up with TRBD1. This CDR3 is built from 17 residues. With V trimmed by 5 bases and J by 4 bases, 11 bases remained unmatched. Germline-derived CDR1 and CDR2 are SGHTA and FQGNSA. The CDR3 region is CASSDSGTGGLSYGYTF. CDR3 nucleotide sequence: TGTGCCAGCAGCGACTCCGGGACAGGGGGCCTAAGCTATGGCTACACCTTC.

The rearrangement joins TRBV4-2 to TRBJ1-5; no clear D gene. V gave up 0 bases and J gave up 1 base, with 1 base separating them. This CDR3 is 13 amino acids long. Germline CDR1 is LGHNA and CDR2 is YNFKEQ. CDR3 sequence reads: CASSQESNQPQHF. CDR3 DNA: TGTGCCAGCAGCCAAGAAAGCAATCAGCCCCAGCATTTT.

This rearrangement joins TRBV4-2 to TRBJ2-3; 8 bases are shared with TRBD2. In germline, CDR1 is LGHNA, CDR2 YNFKEQ. V lost 1 base and J lost 5; bases outside the gene matches: 8. This CDR3 has 16 residues. The DNA of the CDR3 is TGTGCCAGCAGCCAAGGGGCCCGGGGGGGCGAAGATACGCAGTATTTT. Amino acids: CASSQGARGGEDTQYF.

The V call is TRBV28, the J call TRBJ2-7, with TRBD1 as a possible D gene (6 bases). Trimming removed 3 bases from V and 4 bases from J, with 13 bases in between. The germline V gene has CDR1 MDHEN and CDR2 SYDVKM. The CDR3 totals 14 residues. The CDR3 is CASSLVRTAYEQYF. The CDR3 DNA follows: TGTGCCAGCAGTTTGGTACGGACAGCGTACGAGCAGTACTTC.

This clone was seen only a few times. The rearrangement uses TRBV2 and TRBJ2-7; no definite D call. V lost 5 bases and J lost 6, with 11 bases in between. In germline, CDR1 is SNHLY, CDR2 FYNNEI. CDR3 size: 12 residues. The CDR3 nucleotides are TGTGCCAGCAGTCTTCTCGGCCGCGAGCAGTACTTC. It is translated as CASSLLGREQYF. Variable domain in full (rest from reference TRBV2 and TRBJ2-7): EPEVTQTPSHQVTQMGQEVILRCVPISNHLYFYWYRQILGQKVEFLVSFYNNEISEKSEIFDDQFSVERPDGSNFTLKIRSTKLEDSAMYFCASSLLGREQYFGPGTRLTVT.

This chain connects TRBV30 to TRBJ1-5; no definite D call. Germline values: CDR1 GTSNPN, CDR2 SVGIG (reference sequence). V was cut by 3 bases and J by 3 bases, with 12 bases left in between. The length of the CDR3 is 14 residues. The CDR3 region is CAWSQANLNQPQHF. The CDR3 DNA follows: TGTGCCTGGAGCCAGGCGAACCTCAATCAGCCCCAGCATTTT. Looking up the rest from reference TRBV30 and TRBJ1-5 gives the full variable domain: SQTIHQWPATLVQPVGSPLSLECTVEGTSNPNLYWYRQAAGRGLQLLFYSVGIGQISSEVPQNLSASRPQDRQFILSSKKLLLSDSGFYLCAWSQANLNQPQHFGDGTRLSIL.

This clone was detected a few times. CDR3 sequence: CASSRRGGNYGYTF. The DNA for the CDR3 is TGTGCCAGCAGCCGCCGTGGAGGGAACTATGGCTACACCTTC. The V call is TRBV14, the J call TRBJ1-2, with D unresolved. Germline V CDR1 and CDR2: SGHDN, FVKESK. V was cut by 4 bases and J by 2 bases, with 11 bases left in between. This CDR3 region has 14 residues.

In this sample, this clone turned up many times. V gene TRBV5-1 combines with J gene TRBJ2-3, with D perhaps matching TRBD2 (6 bases). The CDR3 is 15 amino acids. Trimming removed 4 bases from V and 1 base from J, with 13 bases in between. Germline V gene data show CDR1 as SGHRS and CDR2 as YFSETQ. CDR3 in DNA: TGCGCCAGCAGCATCGGGACTCCCGGCACAGATACGCAGTATTTT. Translating gives CASSIGTPGTDTQYF. Using reference TRBV5-1 and TRBJ2-3 for the parts outside the CDR3, the full variable domain is KAGVTQTPRYLIKTRGQQVTLSCSPISGHRSVSWYQQTPGQGLQFLFEYFSETQRNKGNFPGRFSGRQFSNSRSEMNVSTLELGDSALYLCASSIGTPGTDTQYFGPGTRLTVL.

This clone was seen a few times. This rearrangement joins TRBV5-4 to TRBJ2-3; D perhaps matches TRBD2 (6 bases). CDR3 length equals 17 residues. The V end lost 4 bases, the J end lost 6 bases, and 24 bases lay between the germline ends. Per germline, CDR1 SGHNT and CDR2 YYREEE (reference sequence). The CDR3 bases are TGTGCCAGCAGCCGCCCCACTGGTAGCGGTGGGGCGGATACGCAGTATTTT. Protein: CASSRPTGSGGADTQYF.

This CDR3 reads CASSQERLAGELFF. The CDR3 DNA follows: TGCGCCAGCAGCCAAGAGCGTTTGGCGGGGGAGCTGTTTTTT. The chain links TRBV4-1 to TRBJ2-2, with unresolved D. Trimming cost V 0 bases and J 8 bases, with 10 bases left between them. The germline gives CDR1 MGHRA, CDR2 YSYEKL. The CDR3 has 14 residues.

This clone was found a few times. The rearrangement uses TRBV6-5 and TRBJ2-1; D is perhaps TRBD2 (5 bases). CDR1 and CDR2 (germline): MNHEY, SVGAGI. The V and J ends lost 7 bases and 0 bases respectively, with 10 bases between them. The CDR3 sequence is 14 residues long. The CDR3 DNA is TGTGCCAGCACGGCTGAGGGCTCCTACAATGAGCAGTTCTTC. It translates to CASTAEGSYNEQFF.

The rearrangement uses TRBV5-6 and TRBJ2-7, with 10 bases aligning to TRBD1. V was clipped by 0 bases and J by 5 bases; unmatched bases: 5. Germline CDR1 SGHDT, CDR2 YYEEEE. CDR3 length: 15 amino acids. For the CDR3, the DNA is TGTGCCAGCAGCTTGGTAGACAGGGGGCGCGACGAGCAGTACTTC. This sequence encodes CASSLVDRGRDEQYF.

This clone has only a few counts. The chain uses TRBV7-9 and TRBJ2-7, with TRBD2 as a possible D gene (6 bases). Per germline, CDR1 SEHNR and CDR2 FQNEAQ (reference sequence). The ends were cut back, 2 bases at V and 3 bases at J, with 11 bases in the middle. The CDR3 sequence is 14 residues long. CDR3 DNA sequence: TGTGCCAGCAGCTTACGCGGGGCCGGCTACGAGCAGTACTTC. Its protein is CASSLRGAGYEQYF.

This clone came up many times. The CDR3 spells CASSLGTAFYGYTF. The DNA of the CDR3 is TGTGCCAGCAGCTTGGGGACAGCTTTCTATGGCTACACCTTC. The chain couples TRBV5-5 to TRBJ1-2; tentatively, D is TRBD1 (6 bases). CDR1 is SGHKS and CDR2 is YYEKEE in the germline V gene (reference sequence). The length of the CDR3 is 14 residues. V lost 0 bases and J lost 4, with 10 bases in between.

Many counts were recorded for this clone. The genes are TRBV7-2 and TRBJ1-5; D not resolved. V lost 1 base and J 7 bases, leaving 14 bases between the germline ends. CDR3 length: 15 residues. Germline V gene sequence: CDR1 SGHTA, CDR2 FQGNSA. CDR3 protein: CASSLVGQAGQPQHF. In DNA, the CDR3 is TGTGCCAGCAGCTTAGTAGGTCAGGCGGGGCAGCCCCAGCATTTT.

This clone was seen a few times. The chain carries TRBV6-1 and TRBJ2-3; the D gene is possibly TRBD2 (5 bases). Germline CDR1 reads MNHNS; CDR2 reads SASEGT. The V and J ends lost 5 bases and 3 bases respectively, with 12 bases between them. This CDR3 has 14 residues. The CDR3 coding sequence is TGTGCCAGCAGTTATAGAGGGTCTACAGATACGCAGTATTTT. It translates to CASSYRGSTDTQYF.

In this sample, this clone turned up a few times. CDR3 loop: CASRVEGGETQYF. DNA for the CDR3: TGCGCCAGCAGAGTAGAGGGCGGGGAGACCCAGTACTTC. V gene TRBV5-1 combines with J gene TRBJ2-5, with D possibly matching TRBD2 (5 bases). CDR1 and CDR2 (germline): SGHRS, YFSETQ. The CDR3 runs 13 residues. V gave up 5 bases and J gave up 5 bases, with 13 bases separating them.

The table lists this clone with a few counts. The chain is built from TRBV6-6 and TRBJ2-5; D is perhaps TRBD1 (5 bases). The CDR3 spans 12 residues. The V and J ends lost 6 bases and 5 bases respectively, with 10 bases between them. Germline CDR1 MNHNY, CDR2 SVGAGI (reference sequence). The CDR3 loop is CASRQESETQYF. CDR3 nucleotides: TGTGCCAGCAGACAGGAGAGTGAGACCCAGTACTTC.

The table lists this clone with a few counts. The chain combines TRBV5-4 with TRBJ1-6; perhaps TRBD1 as D (6 bases). V was pared by 9 bases and J by 10 bases, with 17 bases between. This CDR3 region has 13 residues. In germline, CDR1 is SGHNT, CDR2 YYREEE (reference sequence). The CDR3 region has the DNA TGTGCCACCACGCCGGGACAAGAGTCACCCCTCCACTTT. Residues: CATTPGQESPLHF.

The chain combines TRBV30 with TRBJ2-1; 11 bases are a match to TRBD2. In germline, CDR1 is GTSNPN, CDR2 SVGIG (reference sequence). The CDR3 has 15 amino acids. V was clipped by 0 bases and J by 6 bases; unmatched bases: 4. This CDR3 reads CAWSVEGLAVNEQFF. DNA for the CDR3: TGTGCCTGGAGTGTCGAGGGACTAGCGGTCAATGAGCAGTTCTTC.

The chain carries TRBV27 and TRBJ2-7, with D tentatively TRBD2 (5 bases). Looked up from germline, CDR1 is MNHEY and CDR2 is SMNVEV (reference sequence). The ends were cut back, 5 bases at V and 2 bases at J, with 13 bases in the middle. CDR3 length: 14 residues. The CDR3 here is CASSRISETYEQYF. In nucleotides, the CDR3 is TGTGCCAGCAGTCGGATTAGCGAAACCTACGAGCAGTACTTC.

This clone was picked up a small number of times. The J gene is TRBJ1-1, the V gene TRBV12-2. TRBV12-2 is deemed a pseudogene. This CDR3 has 18 amino acids. The CDR3 DNA reads as TGTGCAAGTCGCTTAGCCCCAGCTCTGGGGACGGTTGACACTGAAGCTTTCTTT. It specifies CASRLAPALGTVDTEAFF.

The rearrangement joins TRBV7-2 to TRBJ2-3; 9 positions match TRBD2. J was trimmed by 6 bases and V by 5 bases; bases with no gene match: 15. From germline, CDR1 is SGHTA and CDR2 FQGNSA. CDR3 length: 17 amino acids. CDR3 DNA sequence: TGTGCCAGCAGCCGCCCCCCGGGAGCGGGGGGCCCGGATACGCAGTATTTT. This sequence encodes CASSRPPGAGGPDTQYF.

This clone was counted a few times. This chain joins TRBV5-1 and TRBJ2-7; 10 nucleotides agree with TRBD1. The V gene end was trimmed by 2 bases and the J gene end by 1 base; junction bases not matched to a gene: 3. CDR1 is SGHRS and CDR2 is YFSETQ in the germline V gene. CDR3 length: 15 amino acids. CDR3 coding DNA: TGCGCCAGCAGCTTCGGGGACAGGGGATCCTACGAGCAGTACTTC. Translating it yields CASSFGDRGSYEQYF. Combining the CDR3 with reference TRBV5-1 and TRBJ2-7 gives the whole variable domain KAGVTQTPRYLIKTRGQQVTLSCSPISGHRSVSWYQQTPGQGLQFLFEYFSETQRNKGNFPGRFSGRQFSNSRSEMNVSTLELGDSALYLCASSFGDRGSYEQYFGPGTRLTVT.

The genes are TRBV6-5 and TRBJ2-5; a weak D match, TRBD2 (7 bases). Trimming took 7 bases from V and 5 from J, leaving 11 bases between them. From germline, CDR1 is MNHEY and CDR2 SVGAGI. CDR3 length: 12 amino acids. The DNA for the CDR3 is TGTGCCAGCACGGGGGGCACTGAGACCCAGTACTTC. This codes for CASTGGTETQYF.

This clone was found a few times. This rearrangement joins TRBV7-2 to TRBJ2-3, with 10 bases fitting TRBD1. Trimming removed 5 bases from V and 0 bases from J; junction bases left unmatched: 11. The CDR3 length is 18 residues. Per the germline V gene, CDR1 is SGHTA and CDR2 is FQGNSA. The CDR3 sequence is CASSRSNRDRGSTDTQYF. In DNA form, the CDR3 reads TGTGCCAGCAGCAGATCGAATCGGGACAGGGGAAGCACAGATACGCAGTATTTT.

This clone was picked up a small number of times. CDR3 nucleotides: TGTGCCAGCAGCTTGGGAGCCGAAAACGGGCAGTTCTTC. Protein product: CASSLGAENGQFF. The chain joins TRBV7-6 to TRBJ2-1, with D perhaps TRBD2 (5 bases). Per the germline V gene, CDR1 is SGHVS and CDR2 is FNYEAQ. V shed 3 bases and J shed 12 bases, with 15 bases lying between them. The CDR3 sequence is 13 residues long.